A selection of T cell receptor beta chains follows, all from one sample in a study of response to subunit inactivated influenza vaccine. TCRdb independently ran MiXCR on the RT-PCR reads; one entry per CDR3 protein. The table lists 600,000 to 850,000 distinct CDR3 sequences, 13% to 15% of them singletons. Here the sequenced sample was PBMCs from blood, taken roughly 2 weeks before vaccination. Receptors were obtained from a man aged 45-65 years who received an inactivated influenza vaccine. The CDR3 runs from the conserved cysteine through the conserved F or W.

V gene,CDR3 protein
TRBV6-2/TRBV6-3,CASSPAPSYEQYF
TRBV4-1,CASSPSNGLLEKLFF
TRBV19,CASSILAGYNEQFF
TRBV4-2,CASSPRVGGVHEQYF
TRBV10-3,CAISEIAGNEQFF
TRBV5-6,CASSTTLRCWYEQYF
TRBV10-3,CAISLRTSGRTSTDTQYF
TRBV6-5,CASSYSSRGGSYNEQFF
TRBV11-2,CASSLNEDIQYF
TRBV6-5,CASSFQPTNTGELFF
TRBV4-2,CASSQDESGGSGKTQYF
TRBV10-3,CAISDGRYNEQFF
TRBV3-1,CASSLAQGCEDQPQHF
TRBV20-1,CSGTRRTDTQYF
TRBV7-2,CASSYSYNSPLHF
TRBV7-9,CASSLWSGLGGNTEAFF
TRBV5-4,CASSLGSGSNYGYTF